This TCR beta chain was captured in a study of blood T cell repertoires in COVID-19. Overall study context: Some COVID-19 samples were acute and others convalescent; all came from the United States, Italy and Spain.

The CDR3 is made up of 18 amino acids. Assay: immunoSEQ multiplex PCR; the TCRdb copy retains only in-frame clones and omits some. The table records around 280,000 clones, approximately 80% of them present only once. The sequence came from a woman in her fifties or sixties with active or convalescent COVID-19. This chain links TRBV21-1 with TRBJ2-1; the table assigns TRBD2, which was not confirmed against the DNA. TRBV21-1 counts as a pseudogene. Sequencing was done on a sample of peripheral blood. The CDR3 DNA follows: TGTGCCAGCAGCAAATCAGCCCGATCCCTATCCCGGGTCTATGAGCAGTTCTTC. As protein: CASSKSARSLSRVYEQFF.